This TCR beta chain was documented in a study of blood T cell repertoires in COVID-19. Study in general: Sources were T cells, B-cell-depleted T cells, or PBMCs; the material itself was cDNA or gDNA.

As to this clone: Additional DNA sequences in this sample encode the identical CDR3.

Sequencing was performed with immunoSEQ multiplex PCR; in TCRdb, only in-frame clones are kept and a portion is missing. The table shows under 150,000 clones, with around 86% occurring only once. This TCR came from a man in his fifties or sixties with active COVID-19. Sequencing used peripheral blood.

The CDR3 region has the DNA TGTGCCAGCAGTGAAGCGGGGGGGACAGATACGCAGTATTTT. It codes for CASSEAGGTDTQYF. The J gene is TRBJ2-3, the V gene TRBV6-1; TRBD2 matches 7 bases. Germline lookup yields CDR1 MNHNS and CDR2 SASEGT. V lost 0 bases and J lost 3; bases outside the gene matches: 0. CDR3 length equals 14 residues.